These 4 T cell receptor beta chains share one sample of origin, sequenced in a study of identical twins. One entry per CDR3 protein, called by TCRdb with MiXCR from the 5' RACE reads. Of about 570,000 distinct CDR3 sequences listed, roughly 9.9% are singletons. The same data also went into a second study, on yellow fever vaccine responses in identical twins.

Sequencing used PBMCs. The receptors shown here come from a woman between 18 and 29 years old in good health.

This clonotype was picked up many times. V gene TRBV10-3 combines with J gene TRBJ2-1; D is undetermined. Germline assignment: CDR1 ENHRY and CDR2 SYGVKD. V was trimmed by 0 bases and J by 0 bases, leaving 9 bases between them. The CDR3 totals 16 residues. CDR3 region: CAISESVLSSYNEQFF. The CDR3 nucleotides are TGTGCCATCAGTGAGTCGGTCCTGAGCTCCTACAATGAGCAGTTCTTC.

This chain joins TRBV4-3 and TRBJ1-1; D not resolved. Germline assignment: CDR1 LGHNA and CDR2 YSLEER. V lost 6 bases and J lost 4, with 12 bases in between. The CDR3 spans 13 residues. The CDR3 sequence: CASRATIGTEAFF. CDR3 nucleotides: TGCGCCAGCAGGGCAACTATTGGCACTGAAGCTTTCTTT.

The V gene is TRBV10-1, the J gene TRBJ1-4; D is undetermined. Germline V gene sequence: CDR1 WNHNN, CDR2 SYGVQD (reference sequence). Trimming took 5 bases from V and 5 from J, leaving 24 bases between them. This CDR3 has 18 residues. The DNA of the CDR3 is TGCGCCAGCAGTATAACCTCACCGCCCCGGCAGCCGAATGAAAAACTGTTTTTT. Residues: CASSITSPPRQPNEKLFF.

This clonotype was observed many times. The chain uses TRBV6-1 and TRBJ2-1; 12 nucleotides line up with TRBD2. Germline CDR1 MNHNS, CDR2 SASEGT. Trimming removed 5 bases from V and 6 bases from J; junction bases left unmatched: 14. CDR3 size: 18 residues. The CDR3 nucleotides read TGTGCCAGCAGTACCCGGACAGGGGCTAGCGGGAGGGCCAATGAGCAGTTCTTC. Protein product: CASSTRTGASGRANEQFF.